The source of this TCR beta chain is a study of blood T cell repertoires in COVID-19. The wider study: Samples taken during acute and convalescent COVID-19 were collected in the United States, Italy and Spain. T cells, B-cell-depleted T cells, or PBMCs provided the cDNA or gDNA that served as material.

Original processing methods: Scientists estimated how many nucleated cells there were by amplifying reference gene primers. The table came from immunoSEQ multiplex PCR; TCRdb's copy has only in-frame clones and leaves some out. The D gene and trimming were derived from the DNA, and the V and J assignments and clone size from that table. The sample lists approximately 120,000 clones, about 81% occurring once. Trimming left V 5 bases short and J 6 bases short, with 19 bases between. This CDR3 contains 16 residues. The germline CDR1 and CDR2 sequences are LGHNT and FRNRAP. Material: peripheral blood. This TCR derives from a woman in her forties or fifties with acute or convalescent COVID-19. The chain joins TRBV12-5 to TRBJ1-4; tentative D call: TRBD1 (5 bases). DNA of the CDR3: TGTGCTAGTGGTACCGGGACTAACACGATTTATGAAAAACTGTTTTTT. It is translated as CASGTGTNTIYEKLFF.